The entry below describes one T cell receptor beta chain. No antigen is known for it. Germline assignment: CDR1 LNHDA and CDR2 SQIVND (reference sequence). This CDR3 has 15 amino acids. With 5 bases removed from V and 0 bases from J, the gap between germline ends came to 11 bases. The data derive from a study of T cells after yellow fever vaccination. 5'RACE template switching produced TCR cDNA carrying a universal primer site and UMIs. From the 5' RACE reads, TCRdb called clonotypes with MiXCR, one entry per CDR3 protein. The profile shows a few hundred thousand distinct CDR3 sequences, about 4% of them singletons. Overall study results and limits: After the booster, about 95% of CD4 and just over 85% of CD8 primary-response clones were re-detected.

The sample in question was PBMCs, obtained 5 days after the yellow fever booster vaccination. The rearrangement links TRBV19 to TRBJ1-5; the D gene is possibly TRBD1 (6 bases). The receptor was derived from a young man who received the YFV17D yellow fever vaccine. CDR3 region: CASSLDSYSNQPQHF. The CDR3 nucleotides read TGTGCCAGTAGTTTGGACAGCTATAGCAATCAGCCCCAGCATTTT.